Presented here are 7 T cell receptor beta chains from one specimen sequenced in a study of cytomegalovirus exposure and HLA in healthy donors. Vbeta (60) and Jbeta (13) primers were used in the PCR. The method was immunoSEQ multiplex PCR; TCRdb's version includes in-frame clones alone and lacks a portion of them. Of about 150,000 clones in the sample, approximately 80% were seen once. Material: PBMCs. Receptors originate from a woman aged 40 to 50 in good health and CMV-seropositive.

This clone was seen only a few times. The chain has TRBV28 and TRBJ2-7; 7 bases are a match to TRBD1. Germline values: CDR1 MDHEN, CDR2 SYDVKM. Trimming at V came to 6 bases and at J to 3 bases, leaving 14 bases not matched to a gene. CDR3 length: 16 amino acids. The DNA for the CDR3 is TGTGCCAGCAGCGGATCTAATCCGGGACAGTACTACGAGCAGTACTTC. Residues: CASSGSNPGQYYEQYF.

This clone was observed a few times. The chain joins TRBV19 to TRBJ2-1; 12 nucleotides align to TRBD2. The CDR3 extends over 15 amino acids. Trimming took 6 bases from V and 8 from J; bases not matched to a gene: 8. Germline-derived CDR1 and CDR2 are LNHDA and SQIVND (reference sequence). The DNA for the CDR3 is TGTGCCAGTAGACCTAGCGGGAGGGGGGGCGATGAGCAGTTCTTC. The encoded protein is CASRPSGRGGDEQFF. Filled out from reference TRBV19 and TRBJ2-1, the complete variable domain reads DGGITQSPKYLFRKEGQNVTLSCEQNLNHDAMYWYRQDPGQGLRLIYYSQIVNDFQKGDIAEGYSVSREKKESFPLTVTSAQKNPTAFYLCASRPSGRGGDEQFFGPGTRLTVL.

In DNA form, the CDR3 reads TGTGCCAGCAGCTTGGCCCACCGAGACAGGGTGTCGAGTCAGCCCCAGCATTTT. As protein: CASSLAHRDRVSSQPQHF. The V and J genes are TRBV5-5 and TRBJ1-5, with TRBD1 matching over 7 bases. The germline gives CDR1 SGHKS, CDR2 YYEKEE (reference sequence). The CDR3 is made up of 18 amino acids. The trim removed 0 bases at V and 6 bases at J, leaving 15 bases unmatched.

The chain uses TRBV4-2 and TRBJ2-1, with D perhaps matching TRBD2 (6 bases). With 0 bases removed from V and 10 bases from J, the gap between germline ends came to 19 bases. Germline lookup yields CDR1 LGHNA and CDR2 YNFKEQ. The CDR3 contains 16 residues. CDR3 in DNA: TGTGCCAGCAGCCAAGACCTCGGGAGTTTAAACCCAGAGCAGTTCTTC. This translates into CASSQDLGSLNPEQFF.

The genes are TRBV7-9 and TRBJ2-5; D unresolved. The CDR3 length is 11 residues. V gave up 8 bases and J gave up 7 bases, with 11 bases separating them. Per the germline V gene, CDR1 is SEHNR and CDR2 is FQNEAQ (reference sequence). CDR3 bases: TGTGCCAGCTCCTCCCCTTCGACCCAGTACTTC. Translation gives CASSSPSTQYF.

The rearrangement joins TRBV7-2 to TRBJ2-5, with 11 positions matching TRBD1. The better agreement between TRBJ2-7 and the DNA end casts doubt on the J call. The CDR3 consists of 14 residues. CDR1 is SGHTA, CDR2 FQGNSA, per germline. The CDR3 sequence is CASSRDRGKDEQYF. Here the CDR3 DNA reads TGTGCCAGCAGCCGGGACAGGGGGAAGGACGAGCAGTACTTC.

The chain uses TRBV2 and TRBJ2-3; 8 bases align to TRBD2. The CDR3 sequence is 15 residues long. V dropped 4 bases and J dropped 10; count of bases not matched to a gene: 13. The V gene's germline CDR1 is SNHLY and CDR2 FYNNEI. This CDR3 reads CASSAQAGGPLAQYF. CDR3 nucleotide sequence: TGTGCCAGCAGTGCGCAGGCGGGGGGCCCTTTGGCGCAGTATTTT. Looking up the rest from reference TRBV2 and TRBJ2-3 gives the full variable domain: EPEVTQTPSHQVTQMGQEVILRCVPISNHLYFYWYRQILGQKVEFLVSFYNNEISEKSEIFDDQFSVERPDGSNFTLKIRSTKLEDSAMYFCASSAQAGGPLAQYFGPGTRLTVL.